This is a list of T cell receptor beta chains from one sample in a study of T cell repertoires in aging, cancer and after chemotherapy. TCRdb analysed the multiplex PCR reads with MiXCR anew, one entry per CDR3 protein. The sample lists roughly 7,500 distinct CDR3 sequences; roughly 31% were seen once. Material: blood. The receptors come from a human donor with a blood cancer. The CDR3 runs from the conserved cysteine through the conserved F or W. A D gene is named only where the DNA matches it firmly.

d_gene: .
v_gene: TRBV6-2/TRBV6-3
CDR3aa: CASSQRTDTQYF

d_gene: .
v_gene: TRBV15
CDR3aa: CATSVQSGGIDEKLFF

d_gene: .
v_gene: TRBV18
CDR3aa: CASSREQGSLTDTQYF

d_gene: TRBD2
v_gene: TRBV6-5
CDR3aa: CASRISGGPTDTQYF

d_gene: .
v_gene: TRBV19
CDR3aa: CASSIFVSSSYEQYF

d_gene: .
v_gene: TRBV11-3
CDR3aa: CASSLWFYEQYF

d_gene: .
v_gene: TRBV6-5
CDR3aa: CASSYRGGLAKNIQYF

d_gene: TRBD1
v_gene: TRBV6-4
CDR3aa: CASSRQGETQYF

d_gene: .
v_gene: TRBV18
CDR3aa: CASSTLFGGTDTQYF

d_gene: .
v_gene: TRBV6-5
CDR3aa: CASRGSPWEAFF

d_gene: TRBD1
v_gene: TRBV10-3
CDR3aa: CAIRGTGANQPQHF

d_gene: .
v_gene: TRBV10-3
CDR3aa: CAISGAQSSGNTIYF

d_gene: TRBD2
v_gene: TRBV11-3
CDR3aa: CASSMTSGGADTQYF

d_gene: TRBD1
v_gene: TRBV11-3
CDR3aa: CASSPGTGVFYEQYF

d_gene: TRBD1
v_gene: TRBV11-3
CDR3aa: CASSFPPGQSLKYEQYF

d_gene: .
v_gene: TRBV7-9
CDR3aa: CASSLAVRAEETQYF

d_gene: .
v_gene: TRBV11-3
CDR3aa: CASSGSGLPTGELFF

d_gene: .
v_gene: TRBV12-3/TRBV12-4
CDR3aa: CASSPSRGSGEQYF

d_gene: .
v_gene: TRBV18
CDR3aa: CASSSAPGAGNTIYF

d_gene: TRBD2
v_gene: TRBV29-1
CDR3aa: CSLKGLAGEEQYF

d_gene: .
v_gene: TRBV7-5
CDR3aa: CISVPEVLGQEGGYTF

d_gene: .
v_gene: TRBV13
CDR3aa: CASSHRVDSYNEQFF

d_gene: .
v_gene: TRBV19
CDR3aa: CASVSRVGANVLTF

d_gene: .
v_gene: TRBV12-3/TRBV12-4
CDR3aa: CASSLWGTNKETQYF

d_gene: TRBD2
v_gene: TRBV19
CDR3aa: CASSMAGGGGGLEQFF

d_gene: .
v_gene: TRBV7-9
CDR3aa: CASSLESYYGYTF